There are many counts of the clone carrying this T cell receptor beta chain. Unique molecular identifiers were used to barcode this TCRbeta library. A single record per CDR3 protein comes from TCRdb applying MiXCR to the PCR reads. The sample lists hundreds of thousands of distinct CDR3 sequences; around 12% were seen once. The sample belongs to a study of T-cell reconstitution after alpha-beta-depleted transplantation in children. CDR3 length: 11 residues. In germline, CDR1 is SNHLY, CDR2 FYNNEI. V was cut by 6 bases and J by 7 bases, with 7 bases left in between. The V and J genes are TRBV2 and TRBJ2-1; D is undetermined. This specimen consisted of PBMCs from the stem cell graft donor, obtained from the stem cell graft. The clonotype was recovered from a human donor who donated a stem cell graft to a child with acute lymphoblastic leukemia. DNA of the CDR3: TGTGCCAGCAGGGTAGGGAATGAGCAGTTCTTC. Its translation: CASRVGNEQFF.